What follows describes a single T cell receptor (beta chain). Its specificity is not known. Measured with immunoSEQ multiplex PCR; TCRdb has only the in-frame clones, and not every one. The table lists some 210,000 clones, roughly 83% of them singletons. These data originate in a study of cytomegalovirus exposure and HLA in healthy donors. Findings and limits, study-wide: Among the CMV-associated chains, a few were confirmed in vitro as specific for CMV antigens.

The sequenced material came from PBMCs. The clonotype was recovered from a woman aged 18 to 35 in good health and CMV-seronegative.

CDR3 region: CATSSDSYQPQHF. CDR3 bases: TGTGCCACCAGCAGCGACAGTTATCAGCCCCAGCATTTT. V gene TRBV15 combines with J gene TRBJ1-5; maybe TRBD1 (5 bases). V lost 3 bases to trimming and J lost 5 bases, with 8 bases between them. Germline CDR1 reads LNHNV; CDR2 reads YYDKDF (reference sequence). The CDR3 covers 13 residues.